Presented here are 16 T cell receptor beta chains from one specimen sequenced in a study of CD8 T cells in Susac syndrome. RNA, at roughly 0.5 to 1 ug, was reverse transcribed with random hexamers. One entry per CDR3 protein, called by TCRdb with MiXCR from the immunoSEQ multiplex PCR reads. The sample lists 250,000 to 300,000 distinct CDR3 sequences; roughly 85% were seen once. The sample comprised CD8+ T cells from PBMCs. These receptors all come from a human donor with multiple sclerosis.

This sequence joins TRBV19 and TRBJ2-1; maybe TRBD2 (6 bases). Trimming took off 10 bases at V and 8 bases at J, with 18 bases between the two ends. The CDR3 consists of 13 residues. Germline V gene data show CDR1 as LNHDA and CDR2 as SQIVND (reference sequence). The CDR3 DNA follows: TGTGCCATCGGGGGTCTCACATCCGATGAGCAGTTCTTC. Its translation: CAIGGLTSDEQFF.

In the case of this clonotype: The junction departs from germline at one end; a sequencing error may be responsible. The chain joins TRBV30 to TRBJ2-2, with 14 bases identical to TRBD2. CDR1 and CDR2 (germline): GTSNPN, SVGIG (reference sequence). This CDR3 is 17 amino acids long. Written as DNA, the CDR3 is TGTGCCGGGAGTGGGGGACTAGCGGGGGTTGACACCGGGGAGCTGTTTTTT. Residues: CAGSGGLAGVDTGELFF.

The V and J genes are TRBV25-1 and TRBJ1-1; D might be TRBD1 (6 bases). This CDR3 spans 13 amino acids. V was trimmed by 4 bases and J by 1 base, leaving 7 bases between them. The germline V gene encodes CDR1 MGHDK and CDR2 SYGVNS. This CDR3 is CASSAGQNTEAFF. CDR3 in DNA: TGTGCCAGCAGTGCGGGACAGAACACTGAAGCTTTCTTT.

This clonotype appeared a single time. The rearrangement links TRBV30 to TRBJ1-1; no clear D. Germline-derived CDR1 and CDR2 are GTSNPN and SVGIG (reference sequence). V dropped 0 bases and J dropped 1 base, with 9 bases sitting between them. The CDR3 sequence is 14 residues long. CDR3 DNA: TGTGCCTGGAGTGTACTGGACTCGAACACTGAAGCTTTCTTT. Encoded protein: CAWSVLDSNTEAFF.

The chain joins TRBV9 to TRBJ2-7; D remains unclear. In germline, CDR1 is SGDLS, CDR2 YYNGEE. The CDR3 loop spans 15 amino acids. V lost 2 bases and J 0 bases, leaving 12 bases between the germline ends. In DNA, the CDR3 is TGTGCCAGCAGCGTTTCCCCGTATAGCTCCTACGAGCAGTACTTC. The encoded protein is CASSVSPYSSYEQYF.

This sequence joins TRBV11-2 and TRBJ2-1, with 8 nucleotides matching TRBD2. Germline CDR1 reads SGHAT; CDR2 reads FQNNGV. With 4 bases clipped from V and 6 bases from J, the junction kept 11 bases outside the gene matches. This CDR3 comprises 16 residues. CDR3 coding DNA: TGTGCCAGCAGCTCCTACTCCGGGACTAGACCCAATGAGCAGTTCTTC. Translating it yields CASSSYSGTRPNEQFF.

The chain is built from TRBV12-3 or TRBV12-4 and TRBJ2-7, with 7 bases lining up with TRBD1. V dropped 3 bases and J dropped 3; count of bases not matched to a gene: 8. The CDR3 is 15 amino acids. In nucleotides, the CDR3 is TGTGCCAGCAGTTTTCGCGGCAGGGGGAACTACGAGCAGTACTTC. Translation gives CASSFRGRGNYEQYF.

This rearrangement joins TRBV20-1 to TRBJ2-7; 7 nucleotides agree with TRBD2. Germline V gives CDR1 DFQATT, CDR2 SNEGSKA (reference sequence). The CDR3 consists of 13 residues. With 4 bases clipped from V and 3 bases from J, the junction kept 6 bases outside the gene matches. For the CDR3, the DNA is TGCAGTGCTAACTGGGGGGGAAGCTACGAGCAGTACTTC. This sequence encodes CSANWGGSYEQYF.

The CDR3 protein is CASSPDGGEQFF. In DNA, the CDR3 is TGTGCCAGCAGTCCCGACGGAGGCGAGCAGTTCTTC. The chain combines TRBV4-2 with TRBJ2-1, with D perhaps matching TRBD2 (5 bases). Trimming cost V 6 bases and J 10 bases, with 13 bases left between them. Germline values: CDR1 LGHNA, CDR2 YNFKEQ. The CDR3 runs 12 residues.

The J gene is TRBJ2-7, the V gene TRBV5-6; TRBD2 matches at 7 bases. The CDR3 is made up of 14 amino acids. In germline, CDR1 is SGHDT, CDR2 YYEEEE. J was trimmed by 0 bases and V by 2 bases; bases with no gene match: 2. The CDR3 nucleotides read TGTGCCAGCAGCTTAGCGGGACGCTCCTACGAGCAGTACTTC. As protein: CASSLAGRSYEQYF. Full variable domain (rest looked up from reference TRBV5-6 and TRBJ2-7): DAGVTQSPTHLIKTRGQQVTLRCSPKSGHDTVSWYQQALGQGPQFIFQYYEEEERQRGNFPDRFSGHQFPNYSSELNVNALLLGDSALYLCASSLAGRSYEQYFGPGTRLTVT.

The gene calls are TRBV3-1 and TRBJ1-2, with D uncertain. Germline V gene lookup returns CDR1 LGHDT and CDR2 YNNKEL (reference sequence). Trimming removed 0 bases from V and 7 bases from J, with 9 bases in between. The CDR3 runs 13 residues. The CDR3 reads CASSQDPPGGYTF. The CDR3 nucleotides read TGTGCCAGCAGCCAAGACCCCCCGGGTGGCTACACCTTC.

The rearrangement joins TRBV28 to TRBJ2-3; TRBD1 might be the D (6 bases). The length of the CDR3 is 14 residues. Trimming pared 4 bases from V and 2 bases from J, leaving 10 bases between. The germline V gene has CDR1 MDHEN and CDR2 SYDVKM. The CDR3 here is CASSSYRATDTQYF. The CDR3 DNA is TGTGCCAGCAGTTCATACAGGGCCACAGATACGCAGTATTTT.

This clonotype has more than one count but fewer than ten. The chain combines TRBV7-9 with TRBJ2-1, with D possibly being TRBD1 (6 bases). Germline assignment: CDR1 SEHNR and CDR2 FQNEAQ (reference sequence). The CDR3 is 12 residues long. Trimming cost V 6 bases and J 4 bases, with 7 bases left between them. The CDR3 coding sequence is TGTGCCAGCAGGGACAGTTACAATGAGCAGTTCTTC. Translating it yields CASRDSYNEQFF.

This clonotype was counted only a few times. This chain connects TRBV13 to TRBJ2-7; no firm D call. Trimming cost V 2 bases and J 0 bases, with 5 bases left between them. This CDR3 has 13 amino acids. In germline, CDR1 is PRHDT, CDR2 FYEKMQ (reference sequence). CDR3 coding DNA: TGTGCCAGCAGCTTAAGGATCTCCTACGAGCAGTACTTC. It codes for CASSLRISYEQYF.

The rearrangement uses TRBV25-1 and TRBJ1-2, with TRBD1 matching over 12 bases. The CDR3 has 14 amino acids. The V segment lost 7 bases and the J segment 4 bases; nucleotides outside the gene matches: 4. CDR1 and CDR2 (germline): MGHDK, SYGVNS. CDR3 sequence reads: CASTGTGGGYGYTF. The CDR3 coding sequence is TGTGCCAGCACCGGGACAGGGGGCGGCTATGGCTACACCTTC.

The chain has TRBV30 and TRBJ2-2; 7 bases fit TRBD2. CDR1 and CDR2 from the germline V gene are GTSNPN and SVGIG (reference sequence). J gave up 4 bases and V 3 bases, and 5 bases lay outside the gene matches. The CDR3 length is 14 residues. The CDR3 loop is CAWSPSGITGELFF. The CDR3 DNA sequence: TGTGCCTGGAGCCCAAGCGGGATCACCGGGGAGCTGTTTTTT.